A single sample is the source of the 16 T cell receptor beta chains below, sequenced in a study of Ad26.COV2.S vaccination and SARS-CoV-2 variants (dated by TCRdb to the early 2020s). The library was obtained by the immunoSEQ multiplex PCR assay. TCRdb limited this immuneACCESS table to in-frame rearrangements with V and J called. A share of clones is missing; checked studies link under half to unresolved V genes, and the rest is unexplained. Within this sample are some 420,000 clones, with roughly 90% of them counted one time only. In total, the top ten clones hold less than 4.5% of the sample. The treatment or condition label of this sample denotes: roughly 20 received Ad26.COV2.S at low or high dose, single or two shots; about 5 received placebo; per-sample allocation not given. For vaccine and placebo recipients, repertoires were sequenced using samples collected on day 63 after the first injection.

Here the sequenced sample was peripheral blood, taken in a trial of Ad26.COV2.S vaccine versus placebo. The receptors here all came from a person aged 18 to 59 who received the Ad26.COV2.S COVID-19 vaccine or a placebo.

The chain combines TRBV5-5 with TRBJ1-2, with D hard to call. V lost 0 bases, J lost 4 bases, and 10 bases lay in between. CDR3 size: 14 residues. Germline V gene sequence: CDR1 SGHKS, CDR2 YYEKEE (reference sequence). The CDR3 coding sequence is TGTGCCAGCAGCTTGGAAGCCAGTTCCTATGGCTACACCTTC. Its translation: CASSLEASSYGYTF.

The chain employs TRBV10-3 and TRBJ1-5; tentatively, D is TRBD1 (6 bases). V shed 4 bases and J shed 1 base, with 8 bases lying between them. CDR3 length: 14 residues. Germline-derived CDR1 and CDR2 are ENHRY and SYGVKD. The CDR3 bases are TGTGCCATCAGTGGGACAGCGAGCAATCAGCCCCAGCATTTT. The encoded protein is CAISGTASNQPQHF.

In DNA form, the CDR3 reads TGTGCCAGCAGTTTTGCAGGGTCCTATGGCTACACCTTC. Its translation is CASSFAGSYGYTF. The V and J genes are TRBV27 and TRBJ1-2, with D possibly matching TRBD1 (5 bases). This CDR3 is built from 13 residues. CDR1 is MNHEY and CDR2 is SMNVEV in the germline V gene (reference sequence). Between the trimmed V and J ends, which lost 3 bases and 4 bases, there was a span of 9 bases.

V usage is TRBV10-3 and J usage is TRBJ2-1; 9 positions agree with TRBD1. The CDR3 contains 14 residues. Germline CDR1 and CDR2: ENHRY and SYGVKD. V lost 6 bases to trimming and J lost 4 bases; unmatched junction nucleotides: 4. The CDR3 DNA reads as TGTGCCATCAGAGCCGGGACAGGGTACAATGAGCAGTTCTTC. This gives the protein CAIRAGTGYNEQFF.

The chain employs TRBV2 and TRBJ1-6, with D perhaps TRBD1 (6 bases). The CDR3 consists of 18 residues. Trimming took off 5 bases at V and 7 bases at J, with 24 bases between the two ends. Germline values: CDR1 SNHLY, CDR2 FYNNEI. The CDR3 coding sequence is TGTGCCAGCAGTTACTTACCGGGACAACTACGGCACAATTCACCCCTCCACTTT. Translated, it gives CASSYLPGQLRHNSPLHF.

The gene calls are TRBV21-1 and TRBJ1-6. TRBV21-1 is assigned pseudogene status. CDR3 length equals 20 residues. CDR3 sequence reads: CASKKSGALIPSDDNSPLHF. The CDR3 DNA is TGTGCCAGCAAAAAGTCCGGGGCCCTTATCCCCTCCGACGATAATTCACCCCTCCACTTT.

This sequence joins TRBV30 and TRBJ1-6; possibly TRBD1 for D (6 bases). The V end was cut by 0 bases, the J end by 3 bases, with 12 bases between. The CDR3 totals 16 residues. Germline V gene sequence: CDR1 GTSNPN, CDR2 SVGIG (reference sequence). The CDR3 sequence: CAWSVGGGFYNSPLHF. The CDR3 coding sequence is TGTGCCTGGAGTGTAGGGGGGGGATTCTATAATTCACCCCTCCACTTT.

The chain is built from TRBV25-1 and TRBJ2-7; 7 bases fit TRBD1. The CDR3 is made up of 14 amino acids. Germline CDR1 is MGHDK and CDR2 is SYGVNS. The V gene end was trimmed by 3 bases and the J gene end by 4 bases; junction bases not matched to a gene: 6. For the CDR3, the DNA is TGTGCCAGCAGTGACAGGGGGTTAGGGTACGAGCAGTACTTC. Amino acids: CASSDRGLGYEQYF.

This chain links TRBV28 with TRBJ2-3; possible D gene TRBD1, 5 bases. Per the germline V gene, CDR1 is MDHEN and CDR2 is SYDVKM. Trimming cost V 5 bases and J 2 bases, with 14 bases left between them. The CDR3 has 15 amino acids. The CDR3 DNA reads TGTGCCAGCAGTGCCCACAGGTCCTACACAGATACGCAGTATTTT. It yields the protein CASSAHRSYTDTQYF.

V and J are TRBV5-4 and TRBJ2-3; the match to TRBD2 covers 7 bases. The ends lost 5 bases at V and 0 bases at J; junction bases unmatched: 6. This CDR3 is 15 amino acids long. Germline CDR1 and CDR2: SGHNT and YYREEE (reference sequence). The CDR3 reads CASRMRDYSTDTQYF. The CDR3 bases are TGTGCCAGCAGGATGAGGGACTATAGCACAGATACGCAGTATTTT.

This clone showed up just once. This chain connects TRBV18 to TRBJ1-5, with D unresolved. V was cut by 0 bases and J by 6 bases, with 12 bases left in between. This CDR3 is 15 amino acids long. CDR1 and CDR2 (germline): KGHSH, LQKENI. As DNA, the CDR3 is TGTGCCAGCTCACCACCGATGAGGGAAAGTCAGCCCCAGCATTTT. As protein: CASSPPMRESQPQHF.

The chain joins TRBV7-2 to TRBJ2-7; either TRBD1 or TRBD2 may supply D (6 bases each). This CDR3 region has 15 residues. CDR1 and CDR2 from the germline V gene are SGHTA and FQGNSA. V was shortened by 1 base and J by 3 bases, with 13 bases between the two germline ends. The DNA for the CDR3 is TGTGCCAGCAGCTTAGAAACCGGGGGCCTCTACGAGCAGTACTTC. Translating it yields CASSLETGGLYEQYF.

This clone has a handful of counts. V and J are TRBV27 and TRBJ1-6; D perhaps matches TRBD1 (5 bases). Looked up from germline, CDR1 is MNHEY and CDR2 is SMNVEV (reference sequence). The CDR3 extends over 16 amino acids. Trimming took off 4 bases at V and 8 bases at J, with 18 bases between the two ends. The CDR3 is CASSSIPRGVDSPLHF. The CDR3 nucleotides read TGTGCCAGCAGTTCCATTCCTAGGGGAGTGGATTCACCCCTCCACTTT.

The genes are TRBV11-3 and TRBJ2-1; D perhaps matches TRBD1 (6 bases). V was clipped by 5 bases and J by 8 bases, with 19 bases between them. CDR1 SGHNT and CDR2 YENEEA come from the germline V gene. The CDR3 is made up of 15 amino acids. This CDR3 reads CASSPGPDRRDEQFF. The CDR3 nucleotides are TGTGCCAGCAGCCCAGGGCCGGACAGACGGGATGAGCAGTTCTTC. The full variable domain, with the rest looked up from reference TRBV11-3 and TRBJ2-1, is EAGVVQSPRYKIIEKKQPVAFWCNPISGHNTLYWYLQNLGQGPELLIRYENEEAVDDSQLPKDRFSAERLKGVDSTLKIQPAELGDSAVYLCASSPGPDRRDEQFFGPGTRLTVL.

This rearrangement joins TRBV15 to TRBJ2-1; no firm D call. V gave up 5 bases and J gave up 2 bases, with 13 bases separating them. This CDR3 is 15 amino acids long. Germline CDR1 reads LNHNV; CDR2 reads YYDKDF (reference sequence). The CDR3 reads CATSSEGPTYNEQFF. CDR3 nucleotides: TGTGCCACCAGCTCTGAAGGGCCGACCTACAATGAGCAGTTCTTC.

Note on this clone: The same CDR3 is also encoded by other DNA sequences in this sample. CDR3 protein: CASSLSSYNEQFF. Written as DNA, the CDR3 is TGTGCCAGCAGTCTAAGCTCCTACAATGAGCAGTTCTTC. The chain is built from TRBV27 and TRBJ2-1; no firm D call. Germline CDR1 reads MNHEY; CDR2 reads SMNVEV (reference sequence). The CDR3 sequence is 13 residues long. V lost 5 bases to trimming and J lost 0 bases, with 5 bases between them.